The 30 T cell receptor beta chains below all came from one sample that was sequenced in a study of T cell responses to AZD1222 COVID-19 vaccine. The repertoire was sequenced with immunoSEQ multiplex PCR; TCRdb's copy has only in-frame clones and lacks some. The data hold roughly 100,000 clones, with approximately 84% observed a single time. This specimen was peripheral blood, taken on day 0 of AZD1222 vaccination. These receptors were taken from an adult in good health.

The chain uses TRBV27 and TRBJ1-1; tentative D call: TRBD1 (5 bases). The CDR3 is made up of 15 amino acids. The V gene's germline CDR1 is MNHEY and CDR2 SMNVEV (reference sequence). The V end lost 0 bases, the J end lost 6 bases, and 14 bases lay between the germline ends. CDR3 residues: CASSLSRAGKPEAFF. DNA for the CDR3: TGTGCCAGCAGTTTATCGAGGGCAGGGAAGCCTGAAGCTTTCTTT.

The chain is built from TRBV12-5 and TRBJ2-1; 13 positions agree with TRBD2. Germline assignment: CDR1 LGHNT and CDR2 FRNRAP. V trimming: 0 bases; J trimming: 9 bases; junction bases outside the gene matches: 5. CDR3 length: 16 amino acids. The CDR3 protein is CASGLVLAGGPIEQFF. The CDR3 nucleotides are TGTGCTAGTGGTTTGGTACTAGCGGGAGGGCCAATTGAGCAGTTCTTC.

CDR3 amino acids: CASSLSREGKKQFF. CDR3 in DNA: TGTGCCAGTAGTCTCTCCAGGGAAGGGAAAAAGCAGTTCTTC. The chain carries TRBV19 and TRBJ2-1, with D possibly TRBD1 on 5 matching bases. V lost 5 bases and J lost 11, with 19 bases in between. Germline loops: CDR1 LNHDA, CDR2 SQIVND (reference sequence). This CDR3 contains 14 residues.

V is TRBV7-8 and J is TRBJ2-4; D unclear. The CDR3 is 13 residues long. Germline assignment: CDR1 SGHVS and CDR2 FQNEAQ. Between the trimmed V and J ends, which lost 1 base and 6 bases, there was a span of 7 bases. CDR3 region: CASSLDQRNIQYF. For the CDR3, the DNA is TGTGCCAGCAGCTTAGACCAAAGAAACATTCAGTACTTC.

CDR3 coding DNA: TGTGCCAGCAGTGTGGGCCAGGGCGGGTACAATGAGCAGTTCTTC. Translated: CASSVGQGGYNEQFF. V usage is TRBV2 and J usage is TRBJ2-1; D tentatively fits TRBD1 or TRBD2 (5 bases each). The CDR3 is 15 residues long. V lost 4 bases to trimming and J lost 4 bases, with 14 bases between them. The germline V gene encodes CDR1 SNHLY and CDR2 FYNNEI. Together with reference TRBV2 and TRBJ2-1, the CDR3 gives the full variable domain: EPEVTQTPSHQVTQMGQEVILRCVPISNHLYFYWYRQILGQKVEFLVSFYNNEISEKSEIFDDQFSVERPDGSNFTLKIRSTKLEDSAMYFCASSVGQGGYNEQFFGPGTRLTVL.

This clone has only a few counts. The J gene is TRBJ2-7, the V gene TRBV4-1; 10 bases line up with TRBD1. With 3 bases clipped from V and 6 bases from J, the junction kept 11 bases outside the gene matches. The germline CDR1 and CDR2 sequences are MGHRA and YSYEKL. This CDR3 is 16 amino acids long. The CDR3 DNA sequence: TGCGCCAGCAGCCACCCGCCGGGACAGGGGACACGCGAGCAGTACTTC. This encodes CASSHPPGQGTREQYF.

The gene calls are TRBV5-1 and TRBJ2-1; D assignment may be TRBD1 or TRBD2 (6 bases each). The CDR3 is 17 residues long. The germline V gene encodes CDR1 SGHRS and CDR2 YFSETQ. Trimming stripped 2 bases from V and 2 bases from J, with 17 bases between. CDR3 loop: CASSFTEGGGPYNEQFF. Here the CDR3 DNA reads TGCGCCAGCAGCTTTACCGAAGGGGGAGGACCCTACAATGAGCAGTTCTTC.

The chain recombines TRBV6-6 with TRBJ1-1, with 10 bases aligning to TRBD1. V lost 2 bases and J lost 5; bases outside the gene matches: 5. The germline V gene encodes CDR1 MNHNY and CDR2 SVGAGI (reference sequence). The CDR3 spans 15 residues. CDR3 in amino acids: CASSYQDRGETEAFF. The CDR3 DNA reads TGTGCCAGCAGTTACCAGGACAGGGGGGAGACTGAAGCTTTCTTT.

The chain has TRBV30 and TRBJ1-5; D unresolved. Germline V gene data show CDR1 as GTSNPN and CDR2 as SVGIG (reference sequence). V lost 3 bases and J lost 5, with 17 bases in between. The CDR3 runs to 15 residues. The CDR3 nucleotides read TGTGCCTGGAGCGCTGCCGTTTTCCCCGATCAGCCCCAGCATTTT. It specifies CAWSAAVFPDQPQHF.

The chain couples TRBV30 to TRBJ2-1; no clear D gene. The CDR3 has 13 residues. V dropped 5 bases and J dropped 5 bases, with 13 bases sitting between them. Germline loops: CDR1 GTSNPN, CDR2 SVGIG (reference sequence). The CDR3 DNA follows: TGTGCCTGGGACGGCGGTCACCACAATGAGCAGTTCTTC. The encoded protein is CAWDGGHHNEQFF.

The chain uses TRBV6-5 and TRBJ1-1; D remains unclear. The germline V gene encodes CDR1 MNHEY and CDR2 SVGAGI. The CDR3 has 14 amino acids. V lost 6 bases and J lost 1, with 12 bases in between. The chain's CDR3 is CASRPDLWNTEAFF. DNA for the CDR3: TGTGCCAGCAGGCCGGACCTATGGAACACTGAAGCTTTCTTT.

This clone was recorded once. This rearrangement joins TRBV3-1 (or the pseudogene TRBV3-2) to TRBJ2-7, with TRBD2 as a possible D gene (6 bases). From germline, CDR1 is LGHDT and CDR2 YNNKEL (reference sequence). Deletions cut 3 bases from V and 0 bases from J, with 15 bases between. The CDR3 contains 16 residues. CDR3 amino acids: CASSHDEGTYSYEQYF. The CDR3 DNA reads TGTGCCAGCAGCCACGACGAAGGGACTTACTCCTACGAGCAGTACTTC.

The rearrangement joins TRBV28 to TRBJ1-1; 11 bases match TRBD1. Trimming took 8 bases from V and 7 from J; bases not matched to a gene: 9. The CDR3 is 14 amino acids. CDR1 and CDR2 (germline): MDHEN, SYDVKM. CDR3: CASSLGQGAGEAFF. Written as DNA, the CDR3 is TGTGCCAGCTCCCTCGGACAGGGGGCCGGTGAAGCTTTCTTT.

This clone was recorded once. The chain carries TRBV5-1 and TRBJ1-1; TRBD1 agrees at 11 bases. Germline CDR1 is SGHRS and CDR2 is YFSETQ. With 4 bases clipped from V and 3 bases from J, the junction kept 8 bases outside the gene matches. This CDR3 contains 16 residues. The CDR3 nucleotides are TGCGCCAGCAGCCCGGACAGGGGGCGGAGGTACACTGAAGCTTTCTTT. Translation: CASSPDRGRRYTEAFF.

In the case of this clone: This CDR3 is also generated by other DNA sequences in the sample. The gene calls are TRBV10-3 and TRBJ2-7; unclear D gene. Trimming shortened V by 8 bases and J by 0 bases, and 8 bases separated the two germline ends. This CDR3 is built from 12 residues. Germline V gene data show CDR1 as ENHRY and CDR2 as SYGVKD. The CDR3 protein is CAISGHSYEQYF. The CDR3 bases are TGTGCCATCTCAGGTCACTCCTACGAGCAGTACTTC.

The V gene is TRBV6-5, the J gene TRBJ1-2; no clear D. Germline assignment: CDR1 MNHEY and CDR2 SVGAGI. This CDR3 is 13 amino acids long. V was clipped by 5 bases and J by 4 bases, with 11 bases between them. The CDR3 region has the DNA TGTGCCAGCAGTAGTCAGGTCTCCTATGGCTACACCTTC. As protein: CASSSQVSYGYTF.

CDR3 residues: CASSYSLGSASEQFF. CDR3 in DNA: TGTGCCAGCAGTTACTCGTTGGGGAGCGCTAGCGAGCAGTTCTTC. The chain uses TRBV6-5 and TRBJ2-1; D is perhaps TRBD2 (5 bases). CDR1 and CDR2 (germline): MNHEY, SVGAGI. CDR3 length equals 15 residues. V shed 0 bases and J shed 10 bases, with 16 bases lying between them.

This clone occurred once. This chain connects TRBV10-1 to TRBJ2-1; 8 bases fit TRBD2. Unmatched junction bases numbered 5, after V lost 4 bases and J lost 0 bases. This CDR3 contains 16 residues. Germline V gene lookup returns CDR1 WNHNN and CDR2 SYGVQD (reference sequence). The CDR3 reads CASSGTSGRSYNEQFF. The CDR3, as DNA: TGCGCCAGCAGTGGTACTAGCGGCCGCTCCTACAATGAGCAGTTCTTC.

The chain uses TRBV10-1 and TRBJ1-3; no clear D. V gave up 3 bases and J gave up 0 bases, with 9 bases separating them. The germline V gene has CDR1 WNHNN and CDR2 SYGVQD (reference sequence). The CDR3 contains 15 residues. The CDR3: CASSDLGLSGNTIYF. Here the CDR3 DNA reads TGCGCCAGCAGTGATCTGGGCCTCTCTGGAAACACCATATATTTT.

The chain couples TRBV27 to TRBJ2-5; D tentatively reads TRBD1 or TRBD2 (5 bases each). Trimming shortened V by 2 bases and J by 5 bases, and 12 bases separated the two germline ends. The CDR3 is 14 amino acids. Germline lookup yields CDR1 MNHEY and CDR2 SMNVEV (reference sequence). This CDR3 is CASSLRGDAETQYF. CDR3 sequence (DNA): TGTGCCAGCAGTTTAAGGGGAGATGCGGAGACCCAGTACTTC.

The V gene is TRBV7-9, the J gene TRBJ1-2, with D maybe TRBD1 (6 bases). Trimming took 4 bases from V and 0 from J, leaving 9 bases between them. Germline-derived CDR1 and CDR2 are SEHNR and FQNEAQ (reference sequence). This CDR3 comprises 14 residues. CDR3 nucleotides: TGTGCCAGCAGCTCAGGGGAGGCTAACTATGGCTACACCTTC. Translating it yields CASSSGEANYGYTF.

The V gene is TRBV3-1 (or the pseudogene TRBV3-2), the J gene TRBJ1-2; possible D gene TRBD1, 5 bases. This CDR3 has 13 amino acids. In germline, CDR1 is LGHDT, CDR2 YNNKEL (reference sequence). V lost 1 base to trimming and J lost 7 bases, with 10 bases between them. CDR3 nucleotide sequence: TGTGCCAGCAGCCAAGTGGGGCCCGGTGGCTACACCTTC. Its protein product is CASSQVGPGGYTF.

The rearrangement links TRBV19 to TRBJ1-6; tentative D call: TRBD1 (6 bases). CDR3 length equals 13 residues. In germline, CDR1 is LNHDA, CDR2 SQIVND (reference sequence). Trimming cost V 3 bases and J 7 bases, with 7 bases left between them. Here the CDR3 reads CASSITGNSPLHF. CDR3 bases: TGTGCCAGTAGTATTACAGGGAATTCACCCCTCCACTTT. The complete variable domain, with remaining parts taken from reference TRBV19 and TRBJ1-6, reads DGGITQSPKYLFRKEGQNVTLSCEQNLNHDAMYWYRQDPGQGLRLIYYSQIVNDFQKGDIAEGYSVSREKKESFPLTVTSAQKNPTAFYLCASSITGNSPLHFGNGTRLTVT.

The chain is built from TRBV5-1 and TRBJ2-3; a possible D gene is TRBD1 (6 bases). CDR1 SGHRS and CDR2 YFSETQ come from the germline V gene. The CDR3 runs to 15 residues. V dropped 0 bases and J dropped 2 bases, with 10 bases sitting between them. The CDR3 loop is CASSLDDRYTDTQYF. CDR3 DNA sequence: TGCGCCAGCAGCTTGGACGACAGGTACACAGATACGCAGTATTTT.

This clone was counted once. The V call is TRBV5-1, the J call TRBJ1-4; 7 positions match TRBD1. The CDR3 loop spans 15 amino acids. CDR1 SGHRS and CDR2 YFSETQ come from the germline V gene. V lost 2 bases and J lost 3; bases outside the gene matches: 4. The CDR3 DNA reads TGCGCCAGCAGCTTACTCGGGACAGCTAATGAAAAACTGTTTTTT. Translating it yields CASSLLGTANEKLFF.

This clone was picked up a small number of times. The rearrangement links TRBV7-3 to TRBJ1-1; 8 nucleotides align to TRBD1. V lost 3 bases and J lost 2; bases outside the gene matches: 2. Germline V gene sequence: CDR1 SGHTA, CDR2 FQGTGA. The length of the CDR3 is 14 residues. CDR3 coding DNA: TGTGCCAGCAGCTTGGACAGGGTTAACACTGAAGCTTTCTTT. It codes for CASSLDRVNTEAFF.

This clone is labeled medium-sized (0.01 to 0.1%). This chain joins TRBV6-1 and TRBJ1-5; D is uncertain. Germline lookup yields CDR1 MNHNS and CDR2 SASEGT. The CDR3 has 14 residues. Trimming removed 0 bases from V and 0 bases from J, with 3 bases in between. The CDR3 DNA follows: TGTGCCAGCAGTGAAGCGTATAGCAATCAGCCCCAGCATTTT. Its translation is CASSEAYSNQPQHF.

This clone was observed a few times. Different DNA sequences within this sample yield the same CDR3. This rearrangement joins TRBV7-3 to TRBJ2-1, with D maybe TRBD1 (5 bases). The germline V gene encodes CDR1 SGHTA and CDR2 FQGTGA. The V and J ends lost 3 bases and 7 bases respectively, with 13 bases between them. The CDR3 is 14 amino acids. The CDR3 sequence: CASSFQGRLNEQFF. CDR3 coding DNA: TGTGCCAGCAGCTTTCAGGGAAGGTTGAATGAGCAGTTCTTC.

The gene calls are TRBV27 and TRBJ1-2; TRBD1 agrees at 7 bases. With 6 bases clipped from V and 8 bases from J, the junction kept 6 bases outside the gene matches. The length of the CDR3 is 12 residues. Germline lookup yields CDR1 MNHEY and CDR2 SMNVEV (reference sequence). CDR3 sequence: CASSGQAGGYTF. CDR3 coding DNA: TGTGCCAGCAGCGGACAGGCGGGCGGCTACACCTTC.

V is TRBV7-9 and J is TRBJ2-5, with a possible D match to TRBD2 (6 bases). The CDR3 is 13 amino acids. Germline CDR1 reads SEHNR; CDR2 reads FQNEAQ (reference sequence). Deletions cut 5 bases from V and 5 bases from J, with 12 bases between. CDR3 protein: CASSVWGGETQYF. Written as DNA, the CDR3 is TGTGCCAGCAGCGTCTGGGGAGGCGAGACCCAGTACTTC. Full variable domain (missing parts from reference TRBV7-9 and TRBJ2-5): DTGVSQNPRHKITKRGQNVTFRCDPISEHNRLYWYRQTLGQGPEFLTYFQNEAQLEKSRLLSDRFSAERPKGSFSTLEIQRTEQGDSAMYLCASSVWGGETQYFGPGTRLLVL.